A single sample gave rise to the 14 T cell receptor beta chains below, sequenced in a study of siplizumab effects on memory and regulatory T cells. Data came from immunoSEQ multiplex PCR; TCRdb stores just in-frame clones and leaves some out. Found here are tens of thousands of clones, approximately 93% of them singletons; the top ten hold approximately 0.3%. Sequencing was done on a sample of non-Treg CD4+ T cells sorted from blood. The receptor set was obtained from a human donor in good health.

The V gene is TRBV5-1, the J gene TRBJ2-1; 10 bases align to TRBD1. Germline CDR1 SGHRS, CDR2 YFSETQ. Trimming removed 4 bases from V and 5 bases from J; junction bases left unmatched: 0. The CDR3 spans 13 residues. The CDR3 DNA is TGCGCCAGCAGCGGGACAGGGGACAATGAGCAGTTCTTC. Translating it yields CASSGTGDNEQFF.

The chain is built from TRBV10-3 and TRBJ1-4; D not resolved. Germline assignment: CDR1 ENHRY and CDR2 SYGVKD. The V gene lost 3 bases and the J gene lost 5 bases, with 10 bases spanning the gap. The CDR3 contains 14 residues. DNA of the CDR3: TGTGCCATCAGTGAAAAGGCAGAAAATGAAAAACTGTTTTTT. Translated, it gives CAISEKAENEKLFF.

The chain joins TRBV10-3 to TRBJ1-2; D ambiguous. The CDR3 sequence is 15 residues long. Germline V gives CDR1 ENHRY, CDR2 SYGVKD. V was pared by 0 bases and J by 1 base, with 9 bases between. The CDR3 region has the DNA TGTGCCATCAGTGAGTCGACAACTTTTAACTATGGCTACACCTTC. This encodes CAISESTTFNYGYTF.

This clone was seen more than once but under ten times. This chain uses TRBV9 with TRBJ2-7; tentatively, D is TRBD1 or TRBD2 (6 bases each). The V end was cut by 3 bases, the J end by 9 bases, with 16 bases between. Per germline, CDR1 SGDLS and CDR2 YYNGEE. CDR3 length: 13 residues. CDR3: CASSGGGSLGQYF. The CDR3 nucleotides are TGTGCCAGCAGCGGAGGGGGGAGCCTGGGGCAGTACTTC.

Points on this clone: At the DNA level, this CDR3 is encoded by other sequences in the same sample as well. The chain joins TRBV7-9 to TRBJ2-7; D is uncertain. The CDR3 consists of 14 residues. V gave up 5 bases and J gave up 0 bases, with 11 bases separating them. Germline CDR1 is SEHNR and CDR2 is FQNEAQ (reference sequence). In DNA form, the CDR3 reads TGTGCCAGCAGCCCAAGGACGGACTCCTACGAGCAGTACTTC. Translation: CASSPRTDSYEQYF. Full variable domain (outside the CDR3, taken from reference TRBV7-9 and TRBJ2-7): DTGVSQNPRHKITKRGQNVTFRCDPISEHNRLYWYRQTLGQGPEFLTYFQNEAQLEKSRLLSDRFSAERPKGSFSTLEIQRTEQGDSAMYLCASSPRTDSYEQYFGPGTRLTVT.

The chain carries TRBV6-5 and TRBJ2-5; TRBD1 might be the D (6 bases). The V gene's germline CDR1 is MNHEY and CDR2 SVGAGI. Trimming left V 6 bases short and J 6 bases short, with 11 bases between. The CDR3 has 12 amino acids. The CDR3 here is CASSAQGQTQYF. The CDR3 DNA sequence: TGTGCCAGCAGCGCACAGGGTCAGACCCAGTACTTC.

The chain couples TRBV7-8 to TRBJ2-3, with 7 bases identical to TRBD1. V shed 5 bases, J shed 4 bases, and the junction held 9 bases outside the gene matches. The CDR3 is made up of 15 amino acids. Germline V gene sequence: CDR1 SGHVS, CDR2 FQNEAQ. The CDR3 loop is CASSVQGFGPDTQYF. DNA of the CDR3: TGTGCCAGCAGCGTACAGGGGTTCGGTCCAGATACGCAGTATTTT.

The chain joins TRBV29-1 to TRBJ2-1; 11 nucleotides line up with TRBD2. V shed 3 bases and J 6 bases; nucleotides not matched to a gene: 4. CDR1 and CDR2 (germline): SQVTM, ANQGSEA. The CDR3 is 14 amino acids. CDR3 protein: CSVELLAGANEQFF. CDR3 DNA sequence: TGCAGCGTTGAGCTACTAGCGGGAGCCAATGAGCAGTTCTTC.

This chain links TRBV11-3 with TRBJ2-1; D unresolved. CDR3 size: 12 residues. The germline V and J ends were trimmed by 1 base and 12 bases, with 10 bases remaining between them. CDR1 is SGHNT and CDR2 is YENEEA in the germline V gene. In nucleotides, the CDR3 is TGTGCCAGCAGCTTAGCGACGGCTGGGCAGTTCTTC. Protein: CASSLATAGQFF.

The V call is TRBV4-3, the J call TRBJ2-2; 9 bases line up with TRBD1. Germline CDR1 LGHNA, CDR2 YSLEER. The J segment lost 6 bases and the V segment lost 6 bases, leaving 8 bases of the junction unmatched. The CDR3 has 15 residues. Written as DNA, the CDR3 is TGCGCCAGCAGTTATAAGACAGGGGGAGCCGGGGAGCTGTTTTTT. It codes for CASSYKTGGAGELFF.

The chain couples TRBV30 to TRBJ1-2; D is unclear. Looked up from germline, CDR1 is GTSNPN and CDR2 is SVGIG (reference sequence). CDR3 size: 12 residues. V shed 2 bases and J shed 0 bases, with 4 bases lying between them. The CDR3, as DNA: TGTGCCTGGAGTTTGGCTAACTATGGCTACACCTTC. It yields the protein CAWSLANYGYTF.

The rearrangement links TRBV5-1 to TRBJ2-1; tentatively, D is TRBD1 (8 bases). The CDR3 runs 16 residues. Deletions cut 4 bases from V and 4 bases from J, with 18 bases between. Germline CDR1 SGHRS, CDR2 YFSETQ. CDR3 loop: CASSRAGDRRYNEQFF. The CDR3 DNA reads TGCGCCAGCAGCCGTGCGGGGGACAGGAGGTACAATGAGCAGTTCTTC.

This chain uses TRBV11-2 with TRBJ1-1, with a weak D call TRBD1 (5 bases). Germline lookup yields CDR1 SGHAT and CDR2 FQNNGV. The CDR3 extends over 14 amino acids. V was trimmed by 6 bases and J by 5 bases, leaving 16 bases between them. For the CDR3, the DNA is TGTGCCAGCAGACCGGGACGTGGAGAGACTGAAGCTTTCTTT. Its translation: CASRPGRGETEAFF.

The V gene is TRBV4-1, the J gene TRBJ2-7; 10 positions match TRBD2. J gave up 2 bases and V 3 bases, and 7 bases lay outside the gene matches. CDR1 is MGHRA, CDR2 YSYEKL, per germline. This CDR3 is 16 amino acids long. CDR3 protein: CASSQIRTSGTYEQYF. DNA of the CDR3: TGCGCCAGCAGCCAGATTCGGACTAGCGGCACCTACGAGCAGTACTTC.